The 8 T cell receptor beta chains reported below all come from one sample, sequenced in a study of OX40 agonist ivuxolimab in advanced cancers. The method was immunoSEQ multiplex PCR; TCRdb's version includes in-frame clones alone and lacks a portion of them. The sample shows some 58,000 clones, around four fifths of them seen only once. Material: CD4+ or CD8+ T cells sorted from blood, obtained in a trial of the OX40 agonist ivuxolimab. Receptor source: an adult with an advanced solid tumor such as melanoma, head and neck, liver or kidney cancer.

The rearrangement joins TRBV12-5 to TRBJ2-3; TRBD1 might be the D (6 bases). CDR3 length: 13 amino acids. Per germline, CDR1 LGHNT and CDR2 FRNRAP. Trimming took 1 base from V and 7 from J, leaving 9 bases between them. The CDR3 sequence: CASGLGRDNTQYF. The CDR3 coding sequence is TGTGCTAGTGGTTTGGGTCGGGACAATACGCAGTATTTT. The entire variable domain, with the rest obtained from reference TRBV12-5 and TRBJ2-3, is as follows: DARVTQTPRHKVTEMGQEVTMRCQPILGHNTVFWYRQTMMQGLELLAYFRNRAPLDDSGMPKDRFSAEMPDATLATLKIQPSEPRDSAVYFCASGLGRDNTQYFGPGTRLTVL.

V and J are TRBV5-4 and TRBJ2-7; 7 nucleotides match TRBD1. The junction had 11 bases not matched to a gene; V was cut back by 2 bases and J by 3 bases. This CDR3 is 16 amino acids long. In germline, CDR1 is SGHNT, CDR2 YYREEE (reference sequence). CDR3 in DNA: TGTGCCAGCAGCTTTCGGACAGGAAATTCCTTCTACGAGCAGTACTTC. Encoded protein: CASSFRTGNSFYEQYF.

This sequence joins TRBV6-1 and TRBJ2-5; TRBD1 matches 7 bases. V shed 5 bases, J shed 2 bases, and the junction held 8 bases outside the gene matches. This CDR3 region has 15 residues. Germline assignment: CDR1 MNHNS and CDR2 SASEGT. CDR3 sequence (DNA): TGTGCCAGCAGTCCCGGGACAGTTTTTCAAGAGACCCAGTACTTC. Amino acid sequence: CASSPGTVFQETQYF.

The rearrangement uses TRBV19 and TRBJ1-1; unclear D gene. CDR3 length: 13 residues. In germline, CDR1 is LNHDA, CDR2 SQIVND (reference sequence). With 4 bases removed from V and 3 bases from J, the gap between germline ends came to 9 bases. Here the CDR3 DNA reads TGTGCCAGTAGTAGGGCGTTGGACACTGAAGCTTTCTTT. Amino acid sequence: CASSRALDTEAFF.

The chain joins TRBV5-1 to TRBJ2-1; D is unclear. CDR1 and CDR2 from the germline V gene are SGHRS and YFSETQ. CDR3 length: 13 amino acids. V gave up 4 bases and J gave up 7 bases, with 12 bases separating them. The CDR3 is CASSGLWGNEQFF. DNA of the CDR3: TGCGCCAGCAGCGGGCTTTGGGGTAATGAGCAGTTCTTC.

The chain links TRBV7-2 to TRBJ2-1; D is perhaps TRBD1 (6 bases). Deletions cut 5 bases from V and 4 bases from J, with 15 bases between. Per germline, CDR1 SGHTA and CDR2 FQGNSA. The CDR3 loop spans 15 amino acids. The CDR3 is CASSPEDRRYNEQFF. In nucleotides, the CDR3 is TGTGCCAGCAGCCCAGAGGACAGAAGATACAATGAGCAGTTCTTC.

This clone is categorized as medium-sized (0.01 to 0.1%). The chain joins TRBV7-9 to TRBJ2-2; perhaps TRBD1 as D (5 bases). V was shortened by 3 bases and J by 3 bases, with 14 bases between the two germline ends. This CDR3 comprises 16 residues. Germline loops: CDR1 SEHNR, CDR2 FQNEAQ (reference sequence). CDR3 coding DNA: TGTGCCAGCAGCTTTTGGAGCAGGGCGGACACCGGGGAGCTGTTTTTT. Its translation: CASSFWSRADTGELFF.

The chain recombines TRBV7-9 with TRBJ2-3, with 9 nucleotides matching TRBD1. Germline V CDR1 and CDR2: SEHNR, FQNEAQ (reference sequence). The CDR3 consists of 18 residues. V trimming: 1 base; J trimming: 0 bases; junction bases outside the gene matches: 8. For the CDR3, the DNA is TGTGCCAGCAGCTTAGTTGCAGGGACAGGGCCTAGCACAGATACGCAGTATTTT. Translating gives CASSLVAGTGPSTDTQYF. The full variable domain, in which reference TRBV7-9 and TRBJ2-3 provide the parts outside the CDR3, is DTGVSQNPRHKITKRGQNVTFRCDPISEHNRLYWYRQTLGQGPEFLTYFQNEAQLEKSRLLSDRFSAERPKGSFSTLEIQRTEQGDSAMYLCASSLVAGTGPSTDTQYFGPGTRLTVL.